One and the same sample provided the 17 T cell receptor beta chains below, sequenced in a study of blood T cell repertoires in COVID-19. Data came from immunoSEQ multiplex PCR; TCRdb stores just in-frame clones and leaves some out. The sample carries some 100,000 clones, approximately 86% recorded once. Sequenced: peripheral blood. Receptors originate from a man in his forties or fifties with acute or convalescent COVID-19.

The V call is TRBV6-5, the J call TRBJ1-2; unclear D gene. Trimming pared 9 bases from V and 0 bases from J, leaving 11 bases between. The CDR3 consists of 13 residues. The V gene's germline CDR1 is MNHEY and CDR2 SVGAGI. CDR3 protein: CASHRVPNYGYTF. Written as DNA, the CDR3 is TGTGCCAGTCACCGAGTGCCTAACTATGGCTACACCTTC.

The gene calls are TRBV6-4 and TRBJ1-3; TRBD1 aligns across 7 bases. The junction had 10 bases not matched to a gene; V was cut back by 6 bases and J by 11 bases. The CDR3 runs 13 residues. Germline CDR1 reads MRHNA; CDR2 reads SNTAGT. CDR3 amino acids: CASSRDREAPIYF. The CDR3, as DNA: TGTGCCAGCAGCCGCGACAGGGAGGCTCCCATATATTTT.

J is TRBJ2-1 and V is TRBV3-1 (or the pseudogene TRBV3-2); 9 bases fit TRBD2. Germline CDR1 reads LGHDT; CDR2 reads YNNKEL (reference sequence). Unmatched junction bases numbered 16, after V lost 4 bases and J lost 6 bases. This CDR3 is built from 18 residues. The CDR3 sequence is CASSPPLILAGLGNEQFF. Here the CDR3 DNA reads TGTGCCAGCAGCCCTCCACTAATCCTAGCGGGATTGGGCAATGAGCAGTTCTTC.

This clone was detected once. Here the CDR3 DNA reads TGTGCCAGTAGTACATCAGATACGCAGTATTTT. Protein sequence: CASSTSDTQYF. The V gene is TRBV19, the J gene TRBJ2-3; D gene uncertain. The CDR3 loop spans 11 amino acids. CDR1 is LNHDA, CDR2 SQIVND, per germline (reference sequence). V lost 4 bases to trimming and J lost 4 bases, with 3 bases between them.

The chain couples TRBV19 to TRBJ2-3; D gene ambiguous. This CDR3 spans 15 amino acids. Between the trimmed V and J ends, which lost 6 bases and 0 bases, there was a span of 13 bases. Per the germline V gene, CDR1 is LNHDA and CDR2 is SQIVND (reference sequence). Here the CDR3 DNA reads TGTGCCAGTAGGTACAGTTACTCTAGCACAGATACGCAGTATTTT. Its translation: CASRYSYSSTDTQYF.

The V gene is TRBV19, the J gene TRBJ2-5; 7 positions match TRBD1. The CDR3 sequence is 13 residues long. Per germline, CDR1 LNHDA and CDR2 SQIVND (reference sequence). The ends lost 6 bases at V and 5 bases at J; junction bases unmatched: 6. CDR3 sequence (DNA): TGTGCCAGTAGGTACACAGGGGAGGAGACCCAGTACTTC. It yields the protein CASRYTGEETQYF. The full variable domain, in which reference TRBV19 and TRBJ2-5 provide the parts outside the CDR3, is DGGITQSPKYLFRKEGQNVTLSCEQNLNHDAMYWYRQDPGQGLRLIYYSQIVNDFQKGDIAEGYSVSREKKESFPLTVTSAQKNPTAFYLCASRYTGEETQYFGPGTRLLVL.

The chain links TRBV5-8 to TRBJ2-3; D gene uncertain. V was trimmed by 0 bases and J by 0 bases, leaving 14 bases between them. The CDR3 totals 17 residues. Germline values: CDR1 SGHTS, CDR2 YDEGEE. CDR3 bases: TGTGCCAGCAGCTTGGCCGAGTCTCCTACTAGCACAGATACGCAGTATTTT. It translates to CASSLAESPTSTDTQYF.

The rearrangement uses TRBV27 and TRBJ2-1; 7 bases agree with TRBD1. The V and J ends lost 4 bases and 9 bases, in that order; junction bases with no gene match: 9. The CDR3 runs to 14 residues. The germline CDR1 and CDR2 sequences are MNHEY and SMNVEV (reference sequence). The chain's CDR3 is CASSSGQRPGEQFF. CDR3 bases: TGTGCCAGCAGTTCGGGACAGCGGCCGGGTGAGCAGTTCTTC.

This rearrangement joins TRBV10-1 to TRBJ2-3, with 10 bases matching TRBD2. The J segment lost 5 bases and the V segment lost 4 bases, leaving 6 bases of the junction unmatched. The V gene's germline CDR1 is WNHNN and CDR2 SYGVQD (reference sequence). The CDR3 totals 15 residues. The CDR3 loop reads CASSVEREGRDTQYF. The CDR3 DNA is TGCGCCAGCAGTGTGGAGCGGGAGGGCCGAGATACGCAGTATTTT.

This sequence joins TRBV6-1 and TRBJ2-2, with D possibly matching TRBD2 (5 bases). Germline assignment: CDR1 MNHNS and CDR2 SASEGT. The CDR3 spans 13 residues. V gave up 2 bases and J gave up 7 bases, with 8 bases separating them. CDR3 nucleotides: TGTGCCAGCAGTGAACTGGCGGGCGGGGAGCTGTTTTTT. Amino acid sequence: CASSELAGGELFF.

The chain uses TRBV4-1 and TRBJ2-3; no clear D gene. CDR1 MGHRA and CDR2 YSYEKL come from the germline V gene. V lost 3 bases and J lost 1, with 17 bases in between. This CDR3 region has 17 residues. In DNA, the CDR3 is TGCGCCAGCAGCCAGAACCCGACTCTTGGAGGCACAGATACGCAGTATTTT. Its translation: CASSQNPTLGGTDTQYF.

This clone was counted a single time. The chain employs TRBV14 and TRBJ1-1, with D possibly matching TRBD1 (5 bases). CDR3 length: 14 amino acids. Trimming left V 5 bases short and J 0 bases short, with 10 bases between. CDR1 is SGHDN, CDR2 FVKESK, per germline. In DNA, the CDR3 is TGTGCCAGCAGCTGGGGGGGAGTGAACACTGAAGCTTTCTTT. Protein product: CASSWGGVNTEAFF. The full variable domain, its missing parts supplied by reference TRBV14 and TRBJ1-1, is EAGVTQFPSHSVIEKGQTVTLRCDPISGHDNLYWYRRVMGKEIKFLLHFVKESKQDESGMPNNRFLAERTGGTYSTLKVQPAELEDSGVYFCASSWGGVNTEAFFGQGTRLTVV.

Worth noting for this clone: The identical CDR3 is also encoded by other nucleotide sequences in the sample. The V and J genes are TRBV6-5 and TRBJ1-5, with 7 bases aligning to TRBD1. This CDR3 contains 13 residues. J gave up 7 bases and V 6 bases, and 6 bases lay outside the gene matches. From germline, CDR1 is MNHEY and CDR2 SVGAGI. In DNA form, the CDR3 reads TGTGCCAGCAGCCGACAGGGAGGACAGCCCCAGCATTTT. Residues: CASSRQGGQPQHF.

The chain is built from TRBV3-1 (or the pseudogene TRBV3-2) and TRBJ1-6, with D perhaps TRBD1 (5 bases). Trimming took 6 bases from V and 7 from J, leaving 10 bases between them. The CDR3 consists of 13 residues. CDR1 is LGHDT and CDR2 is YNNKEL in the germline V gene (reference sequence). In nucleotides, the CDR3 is TGTGCCAGCAGAGCGGGGGGAAATTCACCCCTCCACTTT. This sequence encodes CASRAGGNSPLHF.

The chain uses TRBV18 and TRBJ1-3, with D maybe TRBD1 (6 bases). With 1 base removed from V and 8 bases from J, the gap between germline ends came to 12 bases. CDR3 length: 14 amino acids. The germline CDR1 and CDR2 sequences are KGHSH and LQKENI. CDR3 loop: CASSPQVGQHTIYF. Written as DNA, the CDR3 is TGTGCCAGCTCACCACAAGTTGGACAGCACACCATATATTTT.

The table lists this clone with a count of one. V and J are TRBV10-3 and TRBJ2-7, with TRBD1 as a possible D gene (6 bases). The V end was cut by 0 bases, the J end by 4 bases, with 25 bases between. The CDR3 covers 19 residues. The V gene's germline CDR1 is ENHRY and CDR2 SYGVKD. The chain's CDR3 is CAISESEGERTTHTYEQYF. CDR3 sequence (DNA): TGTGCCATCAGTGAGTCAGAGGGGGAGCGTACCACTCACACTTACGAGCAGTACTTC.

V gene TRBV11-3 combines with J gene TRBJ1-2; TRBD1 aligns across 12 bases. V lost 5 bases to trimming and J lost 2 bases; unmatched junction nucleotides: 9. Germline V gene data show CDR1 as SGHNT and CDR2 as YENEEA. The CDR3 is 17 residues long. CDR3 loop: CASSATGTGGRNYGYTF. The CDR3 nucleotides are TGTGCCAGCAGCGCCACCGGGACAGGGGGCCGGAACTATGGCTACACCTTC.